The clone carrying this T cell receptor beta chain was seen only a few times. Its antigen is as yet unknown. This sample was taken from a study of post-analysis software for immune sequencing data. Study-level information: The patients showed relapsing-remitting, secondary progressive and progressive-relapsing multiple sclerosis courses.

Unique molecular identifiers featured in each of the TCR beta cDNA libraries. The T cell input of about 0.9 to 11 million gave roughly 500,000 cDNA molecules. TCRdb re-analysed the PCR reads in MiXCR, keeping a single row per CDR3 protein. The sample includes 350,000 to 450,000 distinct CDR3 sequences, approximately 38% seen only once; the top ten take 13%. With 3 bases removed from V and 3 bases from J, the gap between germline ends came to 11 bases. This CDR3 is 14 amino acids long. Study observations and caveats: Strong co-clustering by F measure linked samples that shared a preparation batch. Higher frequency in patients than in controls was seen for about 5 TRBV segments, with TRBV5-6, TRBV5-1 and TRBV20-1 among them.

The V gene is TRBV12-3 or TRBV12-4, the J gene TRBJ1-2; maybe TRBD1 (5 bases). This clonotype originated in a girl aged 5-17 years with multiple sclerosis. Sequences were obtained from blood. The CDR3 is CASSFWGQDYGYTF. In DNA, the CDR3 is TGTGCCAGCAGTTTTTGGGGCCAGGACTATGGCTACACCTTC.